Each of the 17 T cell receptor beta chains below was sequenced from the same sample in a study of T cell repertoires in cytomegalovirus infection. A single record per CDR3 protein comes from TCRdb applying MiXCR to the reads. Here the sample spans approximately 270,000 distinct CDR3 sequences, around 20% being singletons. The antigens for these receptors are not known. Here the sequenced sample was cultured PBMCs, taken from culture after CMV antigen stimulation. All receptors come from a human donor in good health (CMV status not recorded). Some clones in this sample may be carry-over from other donors' samples.

The chain couples TRBV18 to TRBJ1-2; D not certain. V was shortened by 3 bases and J by 6 bases, with 8 bases between the two germline ends. Per the germline V gene, CDR1 is KGHSH and CDR2 is LQKENI. The CDR3 totals 12 residues. CDR3 sequence (DNA): TGTGCCAGCTCACCCGGTGAAAATGGCTACACCTTC. Its translation: CASSPGENGYTF.

Note on this clonotype: This may be a read error, as it is one base from a much larger clone. The rearrangement uses TRBV7-8 and TRBJ1-1; D is unresolved. Germline loops: CDR1 SGHVS, CDR2 FQNEAQ. The V end lost 5 bases, the J end lost 9 bases, and 19 bases lay between the germline ends. The CDR3 runs 14 residues. The CDR3 region is CASSPRDKETKAFF. The CDR3 DNA reads TGTGCCAGCAGCCCCCGCGACAAGGAAACTAAAGCTTTCTTT.

This clonotype was counted ten times or more. The CDR3 reads CASSLIRGNTQYF. Here the CDR3 DNA reads TGTGCCAGCAGTCTCATCAGGGGGAATACGCAGTATTTT. This chain connects TRBV6-2 or TRBV6-3 to TRBJ2-3; 7 bases line up with TRBD1. The CDR3 covers 13 residues. CDR1 MNHEY and CDR2 SVGEGT come from the germline V gene. Trimming removed 5 bases from V and 7 bases from J; junction bases left unmatched: 6.

The chain is built from TRBV9 and TRBJ2-1, with D perhaps matching TRBD2 (6 bases). V lost 2 bases and J lost 0, with 9 bases in between. The germline V gene encodes CDR1 SGDLS and CDR2 YYNGEE. This CDR3 has 15 amino acids. The CDR3 nucleotides read TGTGCCAGCAGCGTCTCGGGAGCCTCCTACAATGAGCAGTTCTTC. Its translation is CASSVSGASYNEQFF. The entire variable domain, with the rest obtained from reference TRBV9 and TRBJ2-1, is as follows: DSGVTQTPKHLITATGQRVTLRCSPRSGDLSVYWYQQSLDQGLQFLIQYYNGEERAKGNILERFSAQQFPDLHSELNLSSLELGDSALYFCASSVSGASYNEQFFGPGTRLTVL.

This clonotype was counted at least ten times. The chain combines TRBV7-2 with TRBJ1-2; weak D call: TRBD1 (5 bases). Germline V CDR1 and CDR2: SGHTA, FQGNSA. The V end lost 0 bases, the J end lost 5 bases, and 13 bases lay between the germline ends. The CDR3 sequence is 15 residues long. This CDR3 is CASSLAQGTSYGYTF. The CDR3 coding sequence is TGTGCCAGCAGCTTAGCGCAGGGTACGTCATATGGCTACACCTTC.

The CDR3 bases are TGTGCCATCAGTGAGTCTCGCATGCAGCCCCAGCATTTT. Translated, it gives CAISESRMQPQHF. The chain has TRBV10-3 and TRBJ1-5; D gene uncertain. The length of the CDR3 is 13 residues. With 0 bases removed from V and 7 bases from J, the gap between germline ends came to 7 bases. The germline V gene has CDR1 ENHRY and CDR2 SYGVKD.

The chain is built from TRBV27 and TRBJ2-2; D may be TRBD1 (5 bases). This CDR3 comprises 14 residues. V was trimmed by 5 bases and J by 6 bases, leaving 13 bases between them. The germline V gene has CDR1 MNHEY and CDR2 SMNVEV (reference sequence). The CDR3 DNA follows: TGTGCCAGCAGTACCTCCAGGGTTTCCGGGGAGCTGTTTTTT. Its protein is CASSTSRVSGELFF.

This clonotype appeared many times. This chain joins TRBV7-9 and TRBJ2-3; D unclear. This CDR3 spans 12 amino acids. CDR1 and CDR2 (germline): SEHNR, FQNEAQ (reference sequence). The V end was cut by 1 base, the J end by 10 bases, with 9 bases between. In DNA form, the CDR3 reads TGTGCCAGCAGCTTAGGACCAGTGGCGCAGTATTTT. Protein: CASSLGPVAQYF.

This rearrangement joins TRBV27 to TRBJ1-1, with D tentatively TRBD1 (6 bases). V was cut by 7 bases and J by 5 bases, with 14 bases left in between. This CDR3 spans 13 amino acids. CDR1 and CDR2 (germline): MNHEY, SMNVEV (reference sequence). This CDR3 reads CASTGGAGTEAFF. CDR3 coding DNA: TGTGCCAGCACCGGGGGCGCAGGTACTGAAGCTTTCTTT.

This clonotype was observed a handful of times. The chain recombines TRBV5-1 with TRBJ1-2; no firm D call. CDR1 is SGHRS, CDR2 YFSETQ, per germline. CDR3 size: 14 residues. V gave up 0 bases and J gave up 0 bases, with 6 bases separating them. CDR3 in amino acids: CASSLDISNYGYTF. CDR3 bases: TGCGCCAGCAGCTTGGATATATCTAACTATGGCTACACCTTC.

The chain is built from TRBV18 and TRBJ2-2; tentative D call: TRBD1 (7 bases). This CDR3 has 16 amino acids. CDR1 and CDR2 from the germline V gene are KGHSH and LQKENI. V lost 3 bases and J 5 bases, leaving 16 bases between the germline ends. The CDR3 nucleotides are TGTGCCAGCTCACCGGGACGGACAGGAGGGACCGGGGAGCTGTTTTTT. Its translation is CASSPGRTGGTGELFF.

This clonotype occurred many times. This chain joins TRBV9 and TRBJ1-4; D unresolved. Germline V gives CDR1 SGDLS, CDR2 YYNGEE. The CDR3 has 15 residues. Between the trimmed V and J ends, which lost 0 bases and 3 bases, there was a span of 9 bases. The CDR3 DNA sequence: TGTGCCAGCAGCGTAGGGAGGCGGTCTAATGAAAAACTGTTTTTT. Translating gives CASSVGRRSNEKLFF.

Turning to this clonotype: Since a much larger clone is just one base distant, this may be a read error. The rearrangement joins TRBV11-2 to TRBJ2-7, with 7 positions matching TRBD2. V dropped 4 bases and J dropped 2; count of bases not matched to a gene: 11. Germline V gene data show CDR1 as SGHAT and CDR2 as FQNNGV. The CDR3 has 16 amino acids. CDR3 bases: TGTGCCAGCAGCTCTCTAGCGGATCCGTTTGCCTACGAGCAGTACTTC. It yields the protein CASSSLADPFAYEQYF. Full variable domain (remainder filled in from reference TRBV11-2 and TRBJ2-7): EAGVAQSPRYKIIEKRQSVAFWCNPISGHATLYWYQQILGQGPKLLIQFQNNGVVDDSQLPKDRFSAERLKGVDSTLKIQPAKLEDSAVYLCASSSLADPFAYEQYFGPGTRLTVT.

In this sample, this clonotype turned up once. The rearrangement uses TRBV4-1 and TRBJ1-1; D call uncertain. This CDR3 region has 14 residues. Germline V gene data show CDR1 as MGHRA and CDR2 as YSYEKL. Between the trimmed V and J ends, which lost 4 bases and 1 base, there was a span of 10 bases. In DNA, the CDR3 is TGCGCCAGCAGCCCGATTGACCCGAACACTGAAGCTTTCTTT. It translates to CASSPIDPNTEAFF.

This clonotype has at least ten counts. The J gene is TRBJ1-1, the V gene TRBV19; a possible D gene is TRBD1 (5 bases). This CDR3 is 15 amino acids long. V was shortened by 5 bases and J by 0 bases, with 13 bases between the two germline ends. CDR1 LNHDA and CDR2 SQIVND come from the germline V gene (reference sequence). The CDR3 region is CASSSPGNLNTEAFF. CDR3 nucleotides: TGTGCCAGTAGTTCCCCAGGGAATTTGAACACTGAAGCTTTCTTT. Based on the CDR3 plus reference TRBV19 and TRBJ1-1, the full variable domain is DGGITQSPKYLFRKEGQNVTLSCEQNLNHDAMYWYRQDPGQGLRLIYYSQIVNDFQKGDIAEGYSVSREKKESFPLTVTSAQKNPTAFYLCASSSPGNLNTEAFFGQGTRLTVV.

This clonotype was seen more than once but under ten times. As DNA, the CDR3 is TGCGCCAGCAGCCAAGAGGGACAGTATAATCAGCCCCAGCATTTT. Residues: CASSQEGQYNQPQHF. The genes are TRBV4-1 and TRBJ1-5, with 7 bases matching TRBD1. The CDR3 runs to 15 residues. Unmatched junction bases numbered 3, after V lost 0 bases and J lost 4 bases. CDR1 and CDR2 from the germline V gene are MGHRA and YSYEKL.

Ten or more counts support this clonotype. The V gene is TRBV7-2, the J gene TRBJ1-3; no definite D call. Trimming took 0 bases from V and 0 from J, leaving 3 bases between them. Germline V lookup: CDR1 SGHTA, CDR2 FQGNSA. The CDR3 spans 14 residues. This CDR3 is CASSLASSGNTIYF. The CDR3 nucleotides read TGTGCCAGCAGCTTAGCCAGCTCTGGAAACACCATATATTTT.